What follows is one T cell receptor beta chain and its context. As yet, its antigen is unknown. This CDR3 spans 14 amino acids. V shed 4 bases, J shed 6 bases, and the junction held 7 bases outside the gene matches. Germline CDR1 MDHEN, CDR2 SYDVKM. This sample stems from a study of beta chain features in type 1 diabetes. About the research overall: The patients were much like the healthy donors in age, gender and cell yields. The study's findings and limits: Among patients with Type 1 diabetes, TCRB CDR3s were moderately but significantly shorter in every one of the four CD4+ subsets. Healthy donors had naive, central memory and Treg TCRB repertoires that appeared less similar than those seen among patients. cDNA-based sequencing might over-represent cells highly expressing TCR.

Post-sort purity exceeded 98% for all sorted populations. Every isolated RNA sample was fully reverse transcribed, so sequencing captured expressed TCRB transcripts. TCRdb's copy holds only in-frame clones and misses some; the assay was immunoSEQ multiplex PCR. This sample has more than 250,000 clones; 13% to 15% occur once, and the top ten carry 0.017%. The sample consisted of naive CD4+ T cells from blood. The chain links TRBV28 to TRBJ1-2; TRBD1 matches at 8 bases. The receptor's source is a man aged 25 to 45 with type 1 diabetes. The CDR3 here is CASSSGQGSNGYTF. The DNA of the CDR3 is TGTGCCAGCAGTTCCGGACAGGGTTCGAATGGCTACACCTTC.